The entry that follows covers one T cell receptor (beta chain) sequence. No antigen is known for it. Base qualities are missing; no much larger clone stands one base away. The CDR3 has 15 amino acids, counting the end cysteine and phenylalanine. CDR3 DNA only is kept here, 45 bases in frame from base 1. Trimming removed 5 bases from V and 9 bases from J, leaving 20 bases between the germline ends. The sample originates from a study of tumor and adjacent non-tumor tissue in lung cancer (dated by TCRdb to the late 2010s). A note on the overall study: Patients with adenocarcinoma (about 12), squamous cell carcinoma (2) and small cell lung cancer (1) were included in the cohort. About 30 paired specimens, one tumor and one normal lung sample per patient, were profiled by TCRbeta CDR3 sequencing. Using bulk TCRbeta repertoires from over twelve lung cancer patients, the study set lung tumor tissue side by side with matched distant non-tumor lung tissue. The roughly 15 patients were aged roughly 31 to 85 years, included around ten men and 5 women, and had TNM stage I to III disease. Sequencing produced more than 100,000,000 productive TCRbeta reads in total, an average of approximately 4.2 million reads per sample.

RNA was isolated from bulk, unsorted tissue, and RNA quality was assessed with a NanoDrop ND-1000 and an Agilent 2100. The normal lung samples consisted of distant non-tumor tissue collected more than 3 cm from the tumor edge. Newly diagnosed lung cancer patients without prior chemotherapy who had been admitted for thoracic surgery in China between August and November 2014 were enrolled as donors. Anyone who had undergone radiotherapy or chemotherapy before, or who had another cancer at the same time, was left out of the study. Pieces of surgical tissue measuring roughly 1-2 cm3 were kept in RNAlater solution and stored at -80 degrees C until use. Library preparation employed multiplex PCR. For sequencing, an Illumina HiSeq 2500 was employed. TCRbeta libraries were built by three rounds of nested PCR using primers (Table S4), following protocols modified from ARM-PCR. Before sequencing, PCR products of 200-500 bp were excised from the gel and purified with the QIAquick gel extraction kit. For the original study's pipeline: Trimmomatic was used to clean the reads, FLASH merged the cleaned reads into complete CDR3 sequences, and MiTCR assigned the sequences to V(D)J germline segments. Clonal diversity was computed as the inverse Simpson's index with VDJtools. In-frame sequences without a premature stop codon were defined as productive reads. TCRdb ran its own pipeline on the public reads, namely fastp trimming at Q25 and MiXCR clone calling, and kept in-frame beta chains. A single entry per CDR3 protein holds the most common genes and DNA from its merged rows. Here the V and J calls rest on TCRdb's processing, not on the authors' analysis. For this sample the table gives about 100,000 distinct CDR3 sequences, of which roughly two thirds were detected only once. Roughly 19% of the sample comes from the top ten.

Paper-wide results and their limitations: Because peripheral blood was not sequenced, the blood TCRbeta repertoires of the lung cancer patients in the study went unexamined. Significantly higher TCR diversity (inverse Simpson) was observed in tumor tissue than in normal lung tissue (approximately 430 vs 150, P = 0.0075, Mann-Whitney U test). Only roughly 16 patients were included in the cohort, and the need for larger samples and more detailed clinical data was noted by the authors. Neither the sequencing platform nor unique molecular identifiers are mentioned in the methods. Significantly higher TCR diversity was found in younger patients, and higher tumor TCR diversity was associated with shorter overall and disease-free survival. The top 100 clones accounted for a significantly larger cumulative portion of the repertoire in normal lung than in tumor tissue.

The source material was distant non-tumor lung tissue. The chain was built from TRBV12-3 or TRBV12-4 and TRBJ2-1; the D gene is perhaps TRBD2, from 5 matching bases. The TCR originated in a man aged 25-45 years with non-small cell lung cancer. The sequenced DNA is TGTGCCAGCAGTACTCCGAGGGCGACCATTGGTGAGCAGTTCTTC. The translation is CASSTPRATIGEQFF.